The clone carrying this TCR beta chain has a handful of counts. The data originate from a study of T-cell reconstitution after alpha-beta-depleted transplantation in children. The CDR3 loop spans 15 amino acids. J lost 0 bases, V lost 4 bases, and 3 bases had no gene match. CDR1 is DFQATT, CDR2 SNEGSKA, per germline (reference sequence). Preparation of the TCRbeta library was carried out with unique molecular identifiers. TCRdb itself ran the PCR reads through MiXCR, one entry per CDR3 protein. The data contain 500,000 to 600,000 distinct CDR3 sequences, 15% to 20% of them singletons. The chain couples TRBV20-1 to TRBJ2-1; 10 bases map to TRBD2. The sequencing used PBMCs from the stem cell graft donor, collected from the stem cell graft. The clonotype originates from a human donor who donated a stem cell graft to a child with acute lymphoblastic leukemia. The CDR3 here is CSATRTSGSYNEQFF. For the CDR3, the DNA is TGCAGTGCTACCCGGACTAGCGGCTCCTACAATGAGCAGTTCTTC.